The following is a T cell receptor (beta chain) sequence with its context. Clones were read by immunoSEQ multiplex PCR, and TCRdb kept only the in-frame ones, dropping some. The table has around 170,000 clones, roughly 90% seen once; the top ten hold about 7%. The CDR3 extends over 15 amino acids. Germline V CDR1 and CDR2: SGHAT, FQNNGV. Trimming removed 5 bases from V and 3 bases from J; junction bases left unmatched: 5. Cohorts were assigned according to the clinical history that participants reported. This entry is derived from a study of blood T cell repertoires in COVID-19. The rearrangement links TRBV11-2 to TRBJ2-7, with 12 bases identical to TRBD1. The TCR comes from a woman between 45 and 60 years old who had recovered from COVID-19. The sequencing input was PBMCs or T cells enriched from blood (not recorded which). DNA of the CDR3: TGTGCCAGCAGCCGGGACAGGGGGCTATACTACGAGCAGTACTTC. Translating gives CASSRDRGLYYEQYF.